This T cell receptor beta chain was identified in a study of OX40 agonist ivuxolimab in advanced cancers. About the research overall: Participants, 82.7% male, averaged about 59 years of age, ranging from roughly 20 to 85. General study results and limits: The authors also found low normalized T-cell clonal expansion in some nonresponders. Among the least clonally expanded were partial responders at 0.1-3.0 mg/kg.

To note about this clone: Its antigen is not known.

Here immunoSEQ multiplex PCR was the method, and the copy in TCRdb shows in-frame clones only, minus some. The sample has roughly 73,000 clones; around 92% are singletons. The CDR3 has 17 residues. The V gene's germline CDR1 is MGHRA and CDR2 YSYEKL. Trimming shortened V by 1 base and J by 0 bases, and 14 bases separated the two germline ends. The sample was CD4+ or CD8+ T cells sorted from blood, taken in a trial of the OX40 agonist ivuxolimab. The receptor was derived from an adult with an advanced solid tumor such as melanoma, head and neck, liver or kidney cancer. This chain connects TRBV4-1 to TRBJ2-3; D is ambiguous. The DNA of the CDR3 is TGCGCCAGCAGCCAAGGTAGGGCAAGAGGTAGCACAGATACGCAGTATTTT. Translating gives CASSQGRARGSTDTQYF.